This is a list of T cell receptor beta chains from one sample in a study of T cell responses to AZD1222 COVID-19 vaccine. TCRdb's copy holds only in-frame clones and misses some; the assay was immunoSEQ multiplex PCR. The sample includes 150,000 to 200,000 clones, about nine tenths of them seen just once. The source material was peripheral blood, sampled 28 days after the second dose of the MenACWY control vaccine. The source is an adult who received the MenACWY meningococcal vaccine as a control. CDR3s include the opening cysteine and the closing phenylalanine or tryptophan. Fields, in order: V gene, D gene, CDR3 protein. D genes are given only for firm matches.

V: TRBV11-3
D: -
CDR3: CASSLGWRCGDNQPQHF

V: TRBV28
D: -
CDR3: CASSLQGYEQYF

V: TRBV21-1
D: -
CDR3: CASSKWGGRPGGYTF

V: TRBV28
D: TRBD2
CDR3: CASSLFTSGRSGGELFF

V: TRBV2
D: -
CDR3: CASSEAGTAIYGYTF

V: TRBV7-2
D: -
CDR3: CASSLAGNTEAFF

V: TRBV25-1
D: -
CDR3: CASSDRGSGNTIYF

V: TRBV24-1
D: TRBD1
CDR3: CATSDVWTGHYEQYF

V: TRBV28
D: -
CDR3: CASSLIGGVSNQPQHF

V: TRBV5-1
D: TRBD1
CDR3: CASSFTGADTEAFF

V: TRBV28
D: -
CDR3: CASSPSEGRKYGYTF

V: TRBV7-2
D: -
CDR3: CASSLGTGFTDTQYF

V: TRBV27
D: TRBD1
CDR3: CASSLGTVYEQYF

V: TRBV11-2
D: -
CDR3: CASSLDEKLFF

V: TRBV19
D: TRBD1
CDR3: CASRYNGQGVSYEQYF

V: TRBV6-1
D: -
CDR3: CASSEGSLGRETQYF

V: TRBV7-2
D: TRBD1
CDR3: CASSFSWDRASYEQYF

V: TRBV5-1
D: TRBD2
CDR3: CASSLSSGPTYNEQFF

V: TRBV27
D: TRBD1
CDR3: CASSLPRTGAGELFF

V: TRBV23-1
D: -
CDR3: CASSQSKIGTNSYEQYF